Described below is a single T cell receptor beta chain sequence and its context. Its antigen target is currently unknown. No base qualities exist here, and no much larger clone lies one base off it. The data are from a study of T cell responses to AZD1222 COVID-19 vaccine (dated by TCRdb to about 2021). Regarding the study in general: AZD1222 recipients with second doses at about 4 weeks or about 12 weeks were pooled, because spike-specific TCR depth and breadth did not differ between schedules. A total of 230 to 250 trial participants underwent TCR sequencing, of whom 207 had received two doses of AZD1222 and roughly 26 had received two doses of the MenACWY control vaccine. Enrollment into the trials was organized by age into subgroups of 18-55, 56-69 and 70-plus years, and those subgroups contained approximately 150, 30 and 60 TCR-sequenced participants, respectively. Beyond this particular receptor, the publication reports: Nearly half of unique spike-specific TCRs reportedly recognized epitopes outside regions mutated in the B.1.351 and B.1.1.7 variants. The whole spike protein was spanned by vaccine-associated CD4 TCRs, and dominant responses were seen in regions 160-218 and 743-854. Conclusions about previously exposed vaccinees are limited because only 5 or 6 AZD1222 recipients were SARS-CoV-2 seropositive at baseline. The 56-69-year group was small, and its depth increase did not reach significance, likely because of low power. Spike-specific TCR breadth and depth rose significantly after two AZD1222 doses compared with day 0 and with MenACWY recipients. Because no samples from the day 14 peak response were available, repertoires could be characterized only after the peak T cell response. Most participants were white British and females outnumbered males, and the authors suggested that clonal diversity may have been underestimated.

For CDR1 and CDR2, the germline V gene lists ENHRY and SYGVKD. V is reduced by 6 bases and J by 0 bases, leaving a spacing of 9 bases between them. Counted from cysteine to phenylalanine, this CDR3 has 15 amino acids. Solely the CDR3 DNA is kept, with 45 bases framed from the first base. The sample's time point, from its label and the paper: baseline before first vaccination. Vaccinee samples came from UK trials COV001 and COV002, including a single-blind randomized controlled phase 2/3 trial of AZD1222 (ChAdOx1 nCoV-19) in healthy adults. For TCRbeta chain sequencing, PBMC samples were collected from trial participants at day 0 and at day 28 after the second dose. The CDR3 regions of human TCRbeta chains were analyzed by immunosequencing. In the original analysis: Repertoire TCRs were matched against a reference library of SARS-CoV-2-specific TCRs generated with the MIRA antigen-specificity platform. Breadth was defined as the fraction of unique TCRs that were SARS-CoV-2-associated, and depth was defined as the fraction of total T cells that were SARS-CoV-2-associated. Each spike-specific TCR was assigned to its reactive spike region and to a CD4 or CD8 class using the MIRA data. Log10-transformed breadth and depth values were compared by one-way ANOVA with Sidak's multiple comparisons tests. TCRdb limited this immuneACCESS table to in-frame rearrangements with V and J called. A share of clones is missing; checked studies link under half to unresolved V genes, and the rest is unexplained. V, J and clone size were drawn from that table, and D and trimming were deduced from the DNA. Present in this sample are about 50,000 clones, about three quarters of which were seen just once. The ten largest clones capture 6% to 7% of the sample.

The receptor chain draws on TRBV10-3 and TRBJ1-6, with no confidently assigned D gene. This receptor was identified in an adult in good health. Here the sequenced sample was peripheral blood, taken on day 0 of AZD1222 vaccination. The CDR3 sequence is CAISPGFSYNSPLHF. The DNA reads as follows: TGTGCCATCAGCCCGGGTTTCTCCTATAATTCACCCCTCCACTTT.